These 8 T cell receptor beta chains came from one sample sequenced in a study of a mutant IDH1 vaccine in newly diagnosed glioma. Their antigens are not known. Stated time point: week 35, safety follow-up. Topical imiquimod accompanied each vaccine dose, which consisted of 300 ug of mutant IDH1 20-mer peptide. Here immunoSEQ multiplex PCR was the method, and the copy in TCRdb shows in-frame clones only, minus some. This sample yields approximately 47,000 clones, of which 85% to 90% are seen a single time; around 5.7% belongs to the top ten. Sample: PBMCs, taken from a glioma patient whose treatment included an IDH1 peptide vaccine. These receptor sequences come from a woman between 35 and 50 years old with glioma.

This clone was detected once. This sequence joins TRBV5-1 and TRBJ2-3, with 11 nucleotides matching TRBD2. Germline loops: CDR1 SGHRS, CDR2 YFSETQ. The V segment lost 0 bases and the J segment 2 bases; nucleotides outside the gene matches: 11. The CDR3 totals 19 residues. The CDR3 DNA sequence: TGCGCCAGCAGCTTGGCCTCTGGGCTAGCGGGGGGTTCCACAGATACGCAGTATTTT. Translating gives CASSLASGLAGGSTDTQYF.

This clone showed up just a few times. The J gene is TRBJ2-1, the V gene TRBV7-6; D remains ambiguous. Trimming shortened V by 0 bases and J by 6 bases, and 3 bases separated the two germline ends. Looked up from germline, CDR1 is SGHVS and CDR2 is FNYEAQ. The CDR3 has 12 amino acids. The CDR3 is CASSLALNEQFF. In DNA form, the CDR3 reads TGTGCCAGCAGCTTAGCCCTCAATGAGCAGTTCTTC. The complete variable domain, with remaining parts taken from reference TRBV7-6 and TRBJ2-1, reads GAGVSQSPRYKVTKRGQDVALRCDPISGHVSLYWYRQALGQGPEFLTYFNYEAQQDKSGLPNDRFSAERPEGSISTLTIQRTEQRDSAMYRCASSLALNEQFFGPGTRLTVL.

This clone was seen just once. The chain uses TRBV5-6 and TRBJ2-5; no clear D. The CDR3 runs to 14 residues. The V end was cut by 4 bases, the J end by 5 bases, with 15 bases between. CDR1 and CDR2 from the germline V gene are SGHDT and YYEEEE. CDR3 region: CASSTSLGPETQYF. DNA for the CDR3: TGTGCCAGCAGCACCTCTTTGGGCCCGGAGACCCAGTACTTC.

This chain links TRBV7-9 with TRBJ2-7; no reliable D call. Germline CDR1 and CDR2: SEHNR and FQNEAQ (reference sequence). The germline V and J ends were trimmed by 1 base and 6 bases, with 10 bases remaining between them. The CDR3 consists of 13 residues. The CDR3 bases are TGTGCCAGCAGCTTAGATATTGGTTCCGAGCAGTACTTC. Encoded protein: CASSLDIGSEQYF.

This chain links TRBV9 with TRBJ2-3, with D uncertain. V shed 3 bases and J shed 0 bases, with 2 bases lying between them. The length of the CDR3 is 12 residues. Germline CDR1 SGDLS, CDR2 YYNGEE. DNA for the CDR3: TGTGCCAGCAGCGACAGCACAGATACGCAGTATTTT. Protein: CASSDSTDTQYF. Variable domain in full (rest from reference TRBV9 and TRBJ2-3): DSGVTQTPKHLITATGQRVTLRCSPRSGDLSVYWYQQSLDQGLQFLIQYYNGEERAKGNILERFSAQQFPDLHSELNLSSLELGDSALYFCASSDSTDTQYFGPGTRLTVL.

The rearrangement joins TRBV2 to TRBJ1-6, with D unresolved. The germline CDR1 and CDR2 sequences are SNHLY and FYNNEI. Trimming pared 2 bases from V and 2 bases from J, leaving 10 bases between. The CDR3 runs to 16 residues. CDR3 amino acids: CASSEIVSAYNSPLHF. CDR3 nucleotides: TGTGCCAGCAGTGAAATAGTGTCAGCCTATAATTCACCCCTCCACTTT.

V is TRBV6-7 and J is TRBJ1-1; 9 bases line up with TRBD1. TRBV6-7 is treated as an ORF (open reading frame) with a function not yet certain. The CDR3 sequence is 18 residues long. J gave up 1 base and V 0 bases, and 9 bases lay outside the gene matches. DNA for the CDR3: TGTGCCAGCAGTTACTCCAGCCGGGGACAGGGAGGGAACACTGAAGCTTTCTTT. Amino acid sequence: CASSYSSRGQGGNTEAFF.

The rearrangement joins TRBV25-1 to TRBJ1-1; D is unclear. Trimming removed 8 bases at V and 4 bases at J, with 11 bases between. The CDR3 spans 12 residues. Germline CDR1 MGHDK, CDR2 SYGVNS. The CDR3 DNA follows: TGTGCCAGCTCATCAGCACTCACTGAAGCTTTCTTT. Translated: CASSSALTEAFF.